The entry below gives a single T cell receptor beta chain sequence along with its context. A junction boundary mismatches the germline segment, possibly from a read error. These data come from a study of blood T cell repertoires in COVID-19. Study at large: The cDNA or gDNA used as material had been derived from T cells, B-cell-depleted T cells, or PBMCs.

Looked up from germline, CDR1 is SSHAT and CDR2 is FNYEAQ (reference sequence). The CDR3 contains 14 residues. This table comes from immunoSEQ multiplex PCR, and its TCRdb copy is limited to in-frame clones, with some not included. The sample lists a few hundred thousand clones, 70% to 90% occurring once. The sequenced sample was peripheral blood. The clonotype comes from an elderly woman with acute or convalescent COVID-19. The chain combines TRBV7-7 with TRBJ2-5, with 8 bases identical to TRBD1. CDR3 nucleotide sequence: TGTGCTAGCAGCCAAGACAGGGGTGCAGAGACCCAGTACTTC. Translation: CASSQDRGAETQYF.